This entry concerns a single TCR beta chain. The sample belongs to a study of control samples from healthy donors and cancer patients. CDR3 length equals 19 residues. The germline V gene has CDR1 SGHAT and CDR2 FQNNGV. The V end lost 0 bases, the J end lost 0 bases, and 20 bases lay between the germline ends. Assay: immunoSEQ multiplex PCR; the TCRdb copy retains only in-frame clones and omits some. The sample has about 94,000 clones, 90% seen once. The source of this sequence is a woman between 18 and 29 years old in good health. Material for sequencing was blood. V is TRBV11-2 and J is TRBJ2-5, with a possible D match to TRBD1 (6 bases). The CDR3 sequence: CASSLDFAGALPYQETQYF. In nucleotides, the CDR3 is TGTGCCAGCAGCTTAGACTTTGCAGGGGCGCTCCCTTACCAAGAGACCCAGTACTTC.